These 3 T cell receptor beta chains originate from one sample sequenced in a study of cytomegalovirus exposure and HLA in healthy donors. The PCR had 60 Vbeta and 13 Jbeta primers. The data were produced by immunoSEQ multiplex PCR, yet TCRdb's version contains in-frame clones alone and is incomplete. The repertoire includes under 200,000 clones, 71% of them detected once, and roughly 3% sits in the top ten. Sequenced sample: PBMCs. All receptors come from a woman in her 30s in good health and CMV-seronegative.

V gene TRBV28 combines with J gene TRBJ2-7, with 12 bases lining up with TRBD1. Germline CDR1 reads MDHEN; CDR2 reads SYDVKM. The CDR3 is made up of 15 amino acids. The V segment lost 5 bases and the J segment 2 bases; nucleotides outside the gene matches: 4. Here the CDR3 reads CASSGGTGGAYEQYF. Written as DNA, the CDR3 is TGTGCCAGCAGTGGGGGGACAGGGGGCGCCTACGAGCAGTACTTC.

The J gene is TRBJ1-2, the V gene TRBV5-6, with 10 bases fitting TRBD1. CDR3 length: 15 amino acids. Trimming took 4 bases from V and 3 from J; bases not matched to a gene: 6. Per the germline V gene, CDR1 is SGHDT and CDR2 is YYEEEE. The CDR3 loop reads CASSARDRGDYGYTF. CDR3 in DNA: TGTGCCAGCAGCGCCCGGGACAGGGGAGACTATGGCTACACCTTC.

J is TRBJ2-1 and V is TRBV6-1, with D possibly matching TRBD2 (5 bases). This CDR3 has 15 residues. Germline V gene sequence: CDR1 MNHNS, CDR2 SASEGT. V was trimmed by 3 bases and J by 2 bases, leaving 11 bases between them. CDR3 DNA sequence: TGTGCCAGCAGTGATCTCCGGGATGCCTACAATGAGCAGTTCTTC. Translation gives CASSDLRDAYNEQFF.